Listed below are T cell receptor beta chains from one sample, sequenced in a study of blood T cell repertoires in COVID-19. The method was immunoSEQ multiplex PCR; TCRdb's version includes in-frame clones alone and lacks a portion of them. The table includes fewer than 250,000 clones, roughly three quarters detected once. Sequenced input: PBMCs or T cells enriched from blood (not recorded which). These receptor sequences come from a woman between 45 and 65 years old with acute COVID-19. Each CDR3 is given with its conserved first and last residue. D genes are given only for firm matches. Clone size, where shown, is once, few, many, or a class for clones that have expanded.

TGCAGCGTTGAACCGAGGGTGGACTTC	CSVEPRVDF	-	-	TRBV29-1	TRBJ1-2
TGTGCCAGCAGCTTAAGGCAGGGTCATGGCTATGGCTACACCTTC	CASSLRQGHGYGYTF	-	-	TRBV7-9	TRBJ1-2
TGTGCCTGGAGTTACAGGGCGGATCAGCCCCAGCATTTT	CAWSYRADQPQHF	-	-	TRBV30	TRBJ1-5
TGCGCCAGTCGGCTAGTCGCAGATACGCAGTATTTT	CASRLVADTQYF	-	-	TRBV5-1	TRBJ2-3
TGTGCCAGCAGTTCTCTCACAGATACGCAGTATTTT	CASSSLTDTQYF	-	-	TRBV7-3	TRBJ2-3
TGCGCCAGCAGCTTGGCCAGGGGGCAGGGCACTGAAGCTTTCTTT	CASSLARGQGTEAFF	-	TRBD1	TRBV5-1	TRBJ1-1
TGTGCCAGCAGCTCCCCGGCAGGCAACACAGATACGCAGTATTTT	CASSSPAGNTDTQYF	-	-	TRBV6-5	TRBJ2-3
TGTGCCAGCAGCCAACAAACAGGAGCAGAGACCCAGTACTTC	CASSQQTGAETQYF	-	-	TRBV3-1/TRBV3-2	TRBJ2-5
TGTGCCAGCAGTGAGCACGTACAGCGGGGTCAAGAGACCCAGTACTTC	CASSEHVQRGQETQYF	-	TRBD2	TRBV6-1	TRBJ2-5
TGCGCCAGCAGCTCCAGAAGGGGACTCACTTATAACTATGGCTACACCTTC	CASSSRRGLTYNYGYTF	-	-	TRBV4-1	TRBJ1-2
TGTGCCAGCAGCCAAGGGGGCTACGATGAAGCTTTCTTT	CASSQGGYDEAFF	few	-	TRBV4-2	TRBJ1-1
TGTGCCAGCAGCCTGACAGGGGGAACTAACTATGGCTACACCTTC	CASSLTGGTNYGYTF	-	TRBD1	TRBV7-2	TRBJ1-2
TGTGCCAGCTCACGGGCCCAGGGTACACAAGAGACCCAGTACTTC	CASSRAQGTQETQYF	-	-	TRBV18	TRBJ2-5
TGCGCCAGCACCTCGGGACAGGCCTACAATGAGCAGTTCTTC	CASTSGQAYNEQFF	-	TRBD1	TRBV4-1	TRBJ2-1
TGCGCCAGCGGGCGGGGAGAGGTCTATGGCTACACCTTC	CASGRGEVYGYTF	-	-	TRBV10-2	TRBJ1-2
TGTGCCAGCAGCTTAGGAGGAGGGAGGGTTAGCAATCAGCCCCAGCATTTT	CASSLGGGRVSNQPQHF	-	-	TRBV7-2	TRBJ1-5
TGCGCCAGCAGCCAGGAACACAGGGGGTCAGATGGCTACACCTTC	CASSQEHRGSDGYTF	-	TRBD1	TRBV4-1	TRBJ1-2
TGTGCCAGCAGCTCTGGGCGGCTAGCGGGCACAGATACGCAGTATTTT	CASSSGRLAGTDTQYF	-	TRBD2	TRBV27	TRBJ2-3
TGTGCCAGCAGCTTTCCCCAGGGGATATTAGATACGCAGTATTTT	CASSFPQGILDTQYF	-	-	TRBV5-4	TRBJ2-3
TGTGCCAGCAGCACCGACAGGGGATTGCACAATGAGCAGTTCTTC	CASSTDRGLHNEQFF	-	TRBD1	TRBV7-9	TRBJ2-1
TGCGCCAGCAGCCAAGTCGGGGGACAGGGGGCCATTCAGTACTTC	CASSQVGGQGAIQYF	-	TRBD1	TRBV4-1	TRBJ2-4
TGCAGCGTTGATCGGCAGACTTATGGCTACACCTTC	CSVDRQTYGYTF	-	-	TRBV29-1	TRBJ1-2
TGTGCCAGCAGTTGGGCCGGCATCCGCTATGGCTACACCTTC	CASSWAGIRYGYTF	-	-	TRBV6-2/TRBV6-3	TRBJ1-2
TGTGCCAGCAGCCAAGCGGGGGGAGGAAACACCATATATTTT	CASSQAGGGNTIYF	-	-	TRBV3-1/TRBV3-2	TRBJ1-3
TGTGCCAGTAATCAGGGGGAGGCCAATCAGCCCCAGCATTTT	CASNQGEANQPQHF	-	TRBD1	TRBV19	TRBJ1-5
TGTGCCAGCAGCTTGGGGGAGGCTAGCAATCAGCCCCAGCATTTT	CASSLGEASNQPQHF	-	-	TRBV5-4	TRBJ1-5
TGCGCCAGCAGCAGGGACAGAGACATGAACACTGAAGCTTTCTTT	CASSRDRDMNTEAFF	few	TRBD1	TRBV5-1	TRBJ1-1
TGTGCCAGCTCACAGCCGGGACAGATCTCTGGAAACACCATATATTTT	CASSQPGQISGNTIYF	-	TRBD1	TRBV18	TRBJ1-3
TGTGCCAGTTCCCCCCCGTTGAACAGGGGTTCACCCCTCCACTTT	CASSPPLNRGSPLHF	-	TRBD1	TRBV19	TRBJ1-6
TGTGCCAGCCAACCGGTTACGGGGACAGGGGGCGCCTATGGCTACACCTTC	CASQPVTGTGGAYGYTF	-	TRBD1	TRBV2	TRBJ1-2
TGTGCCAGCAGTCCGGGACAGACCAGGAATTCACCCCTCCACTTT	CASSPGQTRNSPLHF	few	TRBD1	TRBV28	TRBJ1-6
TGTGCCAGCAGCTTAAACGGGGTCTCTGGAAACACCATATATTTT	CASSLNGVSGNTIYF	-	-	TRBV28	TRBJ1-3
TGTGCCAGCATCCCTCCGGGGGGGGCCAACGTCCTGACTTTC	CASIPPGGANVLTF	once	-	TRBV7-8	TRBJ2-6
TGTGCCAGCAGCCGGACAGAGGGTTCCTACAATGAGCAGTTCTTC	CASSRTEGSYNEQFF	-	-	TRBV7-9	TRBJ2-1
TGTGCCAGTCGAGACGACAGGGGGAGGACTGAAGCTTTCTTT	CASRDDRGRTEAFF	-	TRBD1	TRBV19	TRBJ1-1
TGTGCCAGCAGCGTTTCCGGGACAGGGGTTGGAAACACCATATATTTT	CASSVSGTGVGNTIYF	-	TRBD1	TRBV9	TRBJ1-3
TGTGCCAGCACCCGGGGGGCTCAGGGTGAAAAACTGTTTTTT	CASTRGAQGEKLFF	-	-	TRBV28	TRBJ1-4
TGCGCCAGTGGGGCCTTCTTTCGCTCTGGAAACACCATATATTTT	CASGAFFRSGNTIYF	-	-	TRBV10-1	TRBJ1-3
TGTGCCAGCAGTTTTACTCCGGGACAGGGGGTGAACACTGAAGCTTTCTTT	CASSFTPGQGVNTEAFF	-	TRBD1	TRBV2	TRBJ1-1
TGCGCCAGCAGCTTAAACAGGGGGGTCACTGAAGCTTTCTTT	CASSLNRGVTEAFF	few	TRBD1	TRBV5-1	TRBJ1-1
TGTGCCAGCAGCGACAGTCAAGGAGGCTACACCTTC	CASSDSQGGYTF	few	-	TRBV12-3/TRBV12-4	TRBJ1-2
TGTGCTAGTGCCCGGGGGGAGGCTTTGAACACTGAAGCTTTCTTT	CASARGEALNTEAFF	-	-	TRBV12-5	TRBJ1-1
TGCGCCAGCAGCCACGACAGGAGCTCTGGAAACACCATATATTTT	CASSHDRSSGNTIYF	many	-	TRBV4-1	TRBJ1-3
TGTGCCAGCAGATCGTCTAGCGGGGGTACAGATACGCAGTATTTT	CASRSSSGGTDTQYF	-	TRBD2	TRBV7-6	TRBJ2-3
TGTGCCAGCAGCCCGGACAGCCTGTTACCTGAAAAACTGTTTTTT	CASSPDSLLPEKLFF	-	-	TRBV7-9	TRBJ1-4
TGTGCCAGCTCACCGCTCACACTGAACACTGAAGCTTTCTTT	CASSPLTLNTEAFF	-	-	TRBV18	TRBJ1-1
TGTGCCTGGGGGGGGAATAGCAATCAGCCCCAGCATTTT	CAWGGNSNQPQHF	-	-	TRBV30	TRBJ1-5
TGTGCCAGCAGTGAACTAGCGGGGTTCAAAAACATTCAGTACTTC	CASSELAGFKNIQYF	-	TRBD2	TRBV2	TRBJ2-4
TGTGCCAGCAGCGCGGGAGGCAGACTGAACACTGAAGCTTTCTTT	CASSAGGRLNTEAFF	-	-	TRBV2	TRBJ1-1
TGTGCCAGCAGCTTGAGGGGACAGATGCAACTACACTATGGCTACACCTTC	CASSLRGQMQLHYGYTF	-	TRBD1	TRBV5-4	TRBJ1-2